The TCR beta chain described here comes from a study of T cell responses to AZD1222 COVID-19 vaccine. Study-level results: Sampled repertoires all dated from after the peak T cell response. Vaccine-associated CD4 TCRs spanned spike, dominant at 160-218 and 743-854. Spike-specific TCR depth and breadth grew after two AZD1222 doses. Donors were chiefly white British, with a greater number of females, and clonal diversity was perhaps underestimated.

The assay was immunoSEQ multiplex PCR, and TCRdb's table has in-frame clones only and misses some. Of roughly 190,000 clones listed, around 92% are singletons. CDR1 is SGHNT and CDR2 is YENEEA in the germline V gene. V lost 4 bases, J lost 10 bases, and 14 bases lay in between. The CDR3 totals 12 residues. Details on this clone: Its antigen is unidentified.

Material: peripheral blood, obtained on day 0 of AZD1222 vaccination. The TCR originated in an adult in good health. The chain uses TRBV11-3 and TRBJ2-7; weak D call: TRBD1 (6 bases). As DNA, the CDR3 is TGTGCCAGCAGCTCAGGGGCCAGAGAACAGTACTTC. It specifies CASSSGAREQYF.